The T cell receptor (beta chain) under discussion was sequenced for a study of blood T cell repertoires in COVID-19. About the research overall: From the United States, Italy and Spain came samples of acute and convalescent COVID-19.

This table comes from immunoSEQ multiplex PCR, and its TCRdb copy is limited to in-frame clones, with some not included. The sample contains fewer than 200,000 clones, approximately 86% of which appear only once. The V end lost 3 bases, the J end lost 1 base, and 10 bases lay between the germline ends. The CDR3 covers 15 residues. The germline CDR1 and CDR2 sequences are SEHNR and FQNEAQ (reference sequence). Sequencing was done on a sample of peripheral blood. The chain recombines TRBV7-9 with TRBJ2-1; possibly TRBD1 for D (5 bases). This TCR was recovered from a woman of 80 years or more with COVID-19, enrolled during active disease. The CDR3: CASSFSGASYNEQFF. The CDR3 nucleotides are TGTGCCAGCAGCTTTTCTGGGGCGTCCTACAATGAGCAGTTCTTC.